These 24 T cell receptor beta chains share one sample of origin, sequenced in a study of shared clonotypes between healthy human individuals. Clones were read by immunoSEQ multiplex PCR, and TCRdb kept only the in-frame ones, dropping some. The sample holds a few million clones, roughly 93% seen once. Sequenced: naive CD4+ T cells from PBMCs. This sample's subset: CD45RA+ positively selected. The receptors shown here come from a man aged 18 to 35 in good health. Some clones in this sample may be carry-over from other donors' samples.

This clone has only one observation. The chain joins TRBV9 to TRBJ2-1; tentative D call: TRBD2 (6 bases). The CDR3 is 16 amino acids. V gave up 4 bases and J gave up 5 bases, with 19 bases separating them. Germline CDR1 is SGDLS and CDR2 is YYNGEE. The CDR3 protein is CASSTGGGNYHNEQFF. The CDR3 DNA reads as TGTGCCAGCAGCACAGGAGGAGGGAACTACCACAATGAGCAGTTCTTC.

The V call is TRBV28, the J call TRBJ1-3; 8 nucleotides align to TRBD1. V was clipped by 6 bases and J by 11 bases; unmatched bases: 12. The CDR3 covers 14 residues. Germline CDR1 reads MDHEN; CDR2 reads SYDVKM. The CDR3 protein is CASSRPGQGWAIYF. CDR3 DNA sequence: TGTGCCAGCAGCCGACCAGGACAGGGCTGGGCCATATATTTT.

The chain employs TRBV28 and TRBJ1-1; D is ambiguous. Germline CDR1 reads MDHEN; CDR2 reads SYDVKM. Trimming shortened V by 4 bases and J by 11 bases, and 17 bases separated the two germline ends. The CDR3 length is 13 residues. The CDR3 reads CASSSPNGRMAFF. The CDR3 nucleotides read TGTGCCAGCAGTTCCCCGAACGGCCGTATGGCTTTCTTT.

V and J are TRBV5-1 and TRBJ2-7, with a tentative D call TRBD1 (5 bases). The germline CDR1 and CDR2 sequences are SGHRS and YFSETQ. V dropped 6 bases and J dropped 6 bases, with 19 bases sitting between them. The CDR3 length is 14 residues. CDR3 coding DNA: TGCGCCAGCAATAGGGCCACAGGAACGGGCGAGCAGTACTTC. Translating gives CASNRATGTGEQYF.

The chain couples TRBV6-6 to TRBJ1-5; D is perhaps TRBD1 (6 bases). V lost 5 bases and J 4 bases, leaving 18 bases between the germline ends. Germline-derived CDR1 and CDR2 are MNHNY and SVGAGI (reference sequence). This CDR3 has 16 residues. CDR3 nucleotide sequence: TGTGCCAGCAGTACCCGAACGGGGGCTGGTAATCAGCCCCAGCATTTT. Its protein is CASSTRTGAGNQPQHF.

The V gene is TRBV9, the J gene TRBJ2-6; the D is unclear. The germline V and J ends were trimmed by 1 base and 0 bases, with 14 bases remaining between them. The CDR3 contains 18 residues. In germline, CDR1 is SGDLS, CDR2 YYNGEE. CDR3 nucleotide sequence: TGTGCCAGCAGCGTACGACACCGATTAAGCTCTGGGGCCAACGTCCTGACTTTC. This translates into CASSVRHRLSSGANVLTF.

The CDR3 nucleotides read TGTGCCAGCAGTGAATCGGCGGTAGCCGGGTGGGGCAATGAGCAGTTCTTC. Amino acid sequence: CASSESAVAGWGNEQFF. The chain joins TRBV25-1 to TRBJ2-1; D is unresolved. The CDR3 consists of 17 residues. CDR1 and CDR2 from the germline V gene are MGHDK and SYGVNS. V was cut by 1 base and J by 6 bases, with 19 bases left in between.

The chain couples TRBV18 to TRBJ1-2; 8 nucleotides agree with TRBD1. The CDR3 sequence is 16 residues long. Trimming cost V 0 bases and J 7 bases; bases outside gene matches: 10. Germline CDR1 is KGHSH and CDR2 is LQKENI. The DNA for the CDR3 is TGTGCCAGCTCACCACCCTCGGCAGGGGGCTCGAGTGGCTACACCTTC. Protein sequence: CASSPPSAGGSSGYTF.

This clone has a handful of counts. This chain joins TRBV30 and TRBJ2-7; TRBD2 aligns across 8 bases. The V gene's germline CDR1 is GTSNPN and CDR2 SVGIG (reference sequence). The J segment lost 9 bases and the V segment lost 5 bases, leaving 15 bases of the junction unmatched. The CDR3 loop spans 14 amino acids. The CDR3 DNA sequence: TGTGCCTGGGCCGCCGGGGGGGCCCCTCTAAGGCAGTACTTC. Translating it yields CAWAAGGAPLRQYF. The whole variable domain, filled in from reference TRBV30 and TRBJ2-7, reads SQTIHQWPATLVQPVGSPLSLECTVEGTSNPNLYWYRQAAGRGLQLLFYSVGIGQISSEVPQNLSASRPQDRQFILSSKKLLLSDSGFYLCAWAAGGAPLRQYFGPGTRLTVT.

The chain joins TRBV19 to TRBJ2-5, with 10 bases fitting TRBD1. Germline trimming cut 6 bases from V and 5 bases from J; bases unmatched to any gene: 9. This CDR3 contains 15 residues. Germline lookup yields CDR1 LNHDA and CDR2 SQIVND (reference sequence). The CDR3 DNA sequence: TGTGCCAGTAGACCCGGGACAGGGGAGAGGGAGACCCAGTACTTC. Translated: CASRPGTGERETQYF. Based on the CDR3 plus reference TRBV19 and TRBJ2-5, the full variable domain is DGGITQSPKYLFRKEGQNVTLSCEQNLNHDAMYWYRQDPGQGLRLIYYSQIVNDFQKGDIAEGYSVSREKKESFPLTVTSAQKNPTAFYLCASRPGTGERETQYFGPGTRLLVL.

V and J are TRBV5-1 and TRBJ2-7, with 7 bases matching TRBD2. CDR3 length: 15 amino acids. Germline assignment: CDR1 SGHRS and CDR2 YFSETQ. The J segment lost 0 bases and the V segment lost 2 bases, leaving 5 bases of the junction unmatched. The CDR3 reads CASSLAGISSYEQYF. For the CDR3, the DNA is TGCGCCAGCAGCTTAGCGGGGATAAGCTCCTACGAGCAGTACTTC.

The rearrangement links TRBV30 to TRBJ2-7; the D gene is possibly TRBD2 (7 bases). The CDR3 length is 14 residues. Deletions cut 5 bases from V and 0 bases from J, with 14 bases between. The germline V gene encodes CDR1 GTSNPN and CDR2 SVGIG (reference sequence). The CDR3: CAWGRAGASYEQYF. As DNA, the CDR3 is TGTGCCTGGGGGAGGGCAGGGGCCTCCTACGAGCAGTACTTC.

The chain uses TRBV5-1 and TRBJ2-5; D is perhaps TRBD1 or TRBD2 (5 bases each). Germline-derived CDR1 and CDR2 are SGHRS and YFSETQ. This CDR3 comprises 14 residues. V gave up 4 bases and J gave up 2 bases, with 12 bases separating them. CDR3 protein: CASSPGRIQETQYF. The CDR3 bases are TGCGCCAGCAGCCCGGGACGGATTCAAGAGACCCAGTACTTC.

The chain joins TRBV2 to TRBJ2-7, with D possibly matching TRBD2 (5 bases). The CDR3 contains 12 residues. V lost 7 bases and J 4 bases, leaving 11 bases between the germline ends. Germline V CDR1 and CDR2: SNHLY, FYNNEI. CDR3 DNA sequence: TGTGCCAGCAAGGGTCGGAGGTACGAGCAGTACTTC. This translates into CASKGRRYEQYF.

With regard to this clone: Other DNA sequences in the same sample also yield this CDR3. The rearrangement links TRBV9 to TRBJ2-3; possible D gene TRBD1, 6 bases. V was pared by 3 bases and J by 2 bases, with 7 bases between. The CDR3 length is 13 residues. Germline V gives CDR1 SGDLS, CDR2 YYNGEE. The CDR3 DNA reads as TGTGCCAGCAGCGCAGGGGCCACAGATACGCAGTATTTT. This codes for CASSAGATDTQYF.

Note on this clone: Other DNA sequences within the sample encode an identical CDR3. V and J are TRBV27 and TRBJ2-2; the D gene is possibly TRBD2 (6 bases). Deletions cut 1 base from V and 1 base from J, with 7 bases between. From germline, CDR1 is MNHEY and CDR2 SMNVEV (reference sequence). This CDR3 comprises 15 residues. CDR3 sequence reads: CASSLLAVNTGELFF. In DNA form, the CDR3 reads TGTGCCAGCAGTTTATTAGCGGTGAACACCGGGGAGCTGTTTTTT.

V and J are TRBV28 and TRBJ2-3; no firm D call. This CDR3 contains 15 residues. From germline, CDR1 is MDHEN and CDR2 SYDVKM. Trimming pared 6 bases from V and 0 bases from J, leaving 13 bases between. The CDR3 DNA is TGTGCCAGCAGGACGACATATCCTAGCACAGATACGCAGTATTTT. Its translation is CASRTTYPSTDTQYF.

This clone was detected only a few times. Distinct nucleotide sequences in the sample also encode this CDR3. CDR3 region: CASSLPTEAFF. CDR3 bases: TGTGCCAGCAGTTTACCCACTGAAGCTTTCTTT. This chain joins TRBV28 and TRBJ1-1; D is unresolved. V gave up 2 bases and J gave up 4 bases, with 2 bases separating them. Germline CDR1 reads MDHEN; CDR2 reads SYDVKM. The CDR3 runs to 11 residues. The entire variable domain, with the rest obtained from reference TRBV28 and TRBJ1-1, is as follows: DVKVTQSSRYLVKRTGEKVFLECVQDMDHENMFWYRQDPGLGLRLIYFSYDVKMKEKGDIPEGYSVSREKKERFSLILESASTNQTSMYLCASSLPTEAFFGQGTRLTVV.

V and J are TRBV7-9 and TRBJ2-7; 14 positions match TRBD2. The CDR3 sequence is 16 residues long. CDR1 and CDR2 (germline): SEHNR, FQNEAQ (reference sequence). J gave up 5 bases and V 6 bases, and 9 bases lay outside the gene matches. The CDR3 bases are TGTGCCAGCAGTCAGGGACTAGCGGGAGAGATCGACGAGCAGTACTTC. As protein: CASSQGLAGEIDEQYF.

This sequence joins TRBV5-4 and TRBJ2-1; 10 nucleotides align to TRBD2. CDR3 length equals 15 residues. Germline V CDR1 and CDR2: SGHNT, YYREEE (reference sequence). V shed 4 bases, J shed 3 bases, and the junction held 4 bases outside the gene matches. Here the CDR3 reads CASSLLAGNYNEQFF. DNA of the CDR3: TGTGCCAGCAGCCTACTAGCGGGGAACTACAATGAGCAGTTCTTC.

This clone was observed a single time. The V gene is TRBV6-1, the J gene TRBJ2-1; 10 nucleotides align to TRBD2. This CDR3 contains 15 residues. The junction had 10 bases not matched to a gene; V was cut back by 7 bases and J by 7 bases. Germline V gene data show CDR1 as MNHNS and CDR2 as SASEGT. DNA for the CDR3: TGTGCCAGCAATCTAGCGGGAGCGGGGAGGAATGAGCAGTTCTTC. This sequence encodes CASNLAGAGRNEQFF.

The chain uses TRBV19 and TRBJ2-1, with 8 positions matching TRBD1. Germline values: CDR1 LNHDA, CDR2 SQIVND (reference sequence). The junction had 3 bases not matched to a gene; V was cut back by 5 bases and J by 3 bases. The CDR3 is made up of 14 amino acids. The CDR3 sequence: CASSDRGYYNEQFF. In nucleotides, the CDR3 is TGTGCCAGTAGTGACAGGGGCTACTACAATGAGCAGTTCTTC.

The J gene is TRBJ1-2, the V gene TRBV6-5, with D unresolved. CDR3 size: 15 residues. V lost 0 bases and J lost 1, with 9 bases in between. CDR1 is MNHEY and CDR2 is SVGAGI in the germline V gene. For the CDR3, the DNA is TGTGCCAGCAGTTACTCGATGCCGAATAACTATGGCTACACCTTC. Residues: CASSYSMPNNYGYTF.

The chain uses TRBV18 and TRBJ1-5; no clear D. Germline V gives CDR1 KGHSH, CDR2 LQKENI. V shed 2 bases and J shed 0 bases, with 5 bases lying between them. The CDR3 is 14 amino acids. The CDR3 protein is CASSPLPSNQPQHF. DNA for the CDR3: TGTGCCAGCTCACCATTGCCTAGCAATCAGCCCCAGCATTTT.